Listed below are T cell receptor beta chains from one sample, sequenced in a study of OX40 agonist ivuxolimab in advanced cancers. Assay: immunoSEQ multiplex PCR; the TCRdb copy retains only in-frame clones and omits some. The sample includes 55,000 or so clones, approximately 87% seen only once; the top ten take 6.7%. This specimen was CD4+ or CD8+ T cells sorted from blood, taken in a trial of the OX40 agonist ivuxolimab. These receptors all come from an adult with an advanced solid tumor such as melanoma, head and neck, liver or kidney cancer. The CDR3 runs from the conserved cysteine through the conserved F or W. The D gene is left open where the match is weak. Clone size, where shown, is once, few, many, or a class for clones that have expanded.

>TRBV7-9|-|-|TRBJ2-7
TGTGCCAGCAGCCCGCGGGGTACGAAAGCGGAGTACTTC
CASSPRGTKAEYF
>TRBV6-5|-|TRBD2|TRBJ2-3
TGTGCCAGCAGCCAGACTAGCGGGGGGGCAGATACGCAGTATTTT
CASSQTSGGADTQYF
>TRBV7-8|few|-|TRBJ1-1
TGTGCCAGCAGCTTACTTCCAGGGATGCGGGGGCAGGTGAACACTGAAGCTTTCTTT
CASSLLPGMRGQVNTEAFF
>TRBV30|-|-|TRBJ2-5
TGTGCCTGGGGCTATCCGGCGAGTGAGACCCAGTACTTC
CAWGYPASETQYF
>TRBV10-3|-|-|TRBJ2-2
TGTGCCATCAGTGGGACAGCCGGGGAGCTGTTTTTT
CAISGTAGELFF
>TRBV19|-|TRBD1|TRBJ1-4
TGTGCCAGTAGCAAGGAGGGACAGGGCACTGAAAAACTGTTTTTT
CASSKEGQGTEKLFF
>TRBV27|-|-|TRBJ2-7
TGTGCCAGCAGTCCACTTCCTCCCTACGAGCAGTACTTC
CASSPLPPYEQYF
>TRBV19|medium-sized|-|TRBJ1-2
TGTGCCAGTACCGAAGCGCGCCCCCAAAATAGGGGCTACACCTTC
CASTEARPQNRGYTF
>TRBV5-4|once|-|TRBJ1-2
TGTGCCAGCAGTCACGGGTCCGGGGACTATGGCTACACCTTC
CASSHGSGDYGYTF
>TRBV15|-|-|TRBJ2-5
TGTGCCACCAGCACTATTCGGGACACCAGGCAAGAGACCCAGTACTTC
CATSTIRDTRQETQYF
>TRBV15|-|-|TRBJ1-1
TGTGCCGGAAGAGACCGACCCTGGACTGAAGCTTTCTTT
CAGRDRPWTEAFF
>TRBV19|-|TRBD1|TRBJ2-1
TGTGCCAGTAGTATGGACAGGGTGCAGTTCTTC
CASSMDRVQFF
>TRBV5-1|-|-|TRBJ1-1
TGCGCCAGCAGCTTAGGGGCAGTGAAGACTGAAGCTTTCTTT
CASSLGAVKTEAFF
>TRBV30|-|-|TRBJ2-2
TGTGCCTGGAGTTCCGGGACGCCGGTGGCCGGGGAGCTGTTTTTT
CAWSSGTPVAGELFF
>TRBV28|-|-|TRBJ2-2
TGTGCCAGCAGTTTATGGACAGGTCGGAACACCGGGGAGCTGTTTTTT
CASSLWTGRNTGELFF
>TRBV7-3|-|TRBD1|TRBJ1-5
TGTGCCGGGGGACAGGCCACAAATCAGCCCCAGCATTTT
CAGGQATNQPQHF
>TRBV2|-|-|TRBJ2-5
TGTGCCAGCACCCCAAAAGAGACCCAGTACTTC
CASTPKETQYF
>TRBV9|-|-|TRBJ1-1
TGTGCCAGCAGCGTAGTGTTGGGTAGTGGCACTGAAGCTTTCTTT
CASSVVLGSGTEAFF
>TRBV19|few|-|TRBJ1-3
TGTGCCAGTAGTAAGGACTCTGGAAACACCATATATTTT
CASSKDSGNTIYF
>TRBV30|-|TRBD1|TRBJ2-7
TGTGCCTTAAAGGACAGGGCACCCTACGAGCAGTACTTC
CALKDRAPYEQYF
>TRBV10-3|-|-|TRBJ1-2
TGTGCCATCAGTGAGTCTATACAGGGAGGTATAGATGGCTACACCTTC
CAISESIQGGIDGYTF
>TRBV5-6|-|TRBD1|TRBJ1-1
TGTGCCAGCAGCTGGGACAGGGTGGTTGGAGCTTTCTTT
CASSWDRVVGAFF
>TRBV5-1|-|-|TRBJ2-1
TGCGCCAGCAGTTCTCAGGGGTTGAGTTCCTACAATGAGCAGTTCTTC
CASSSQGLSSYNEQFF
>TRBV7-6|-|-|TRBJ1-2
TGTGCCAGCAGCACCGCCGGGGGCGGCTATGGCTACACCTTC
CASSTAGGGYGYTF
>TRBV19|-|TRBD1|TRBJ1-1
TGTGCCAGTAGTGGGAGGCCAGGGGGTGGAAAAACTGAAGCTTTCTTT
CASSGRPGGGKTEAFF
>TRBV7-7|-|-|TRBJ1-1
TGTGCCAGCAGCCCGCCGGGACCGGGGGCCACTGAAGCTTTCTTT
CASSPPGPGATEAFF
>TRBV5-1|-|TRBD1|TRBJ2-7
TGCGCCAGCAGCTTGGGCCTCCGGGACAGGGGGCCCGGCGAGCAGTACTTC
CASSLGLRDRGPGEQYF
>TRBV29-1|once|TRBD1|TRBJ2-7
TGCAGCGTTGAAAACTACAGACAGGGGGCGAACGAGCAGTACTTC
CSVENYRQGANEQYF
>TRBV11-2|-|-|TRBJ1-1
TGTGCCAGCAGCTTAGATTACGGGAAAAACACTGAAGCTTTCTTT
CASSLDYGKNTEAFF
>TRBV30|-|TRBD1|TRBJ1-4
TGTGCCTGGGACAGGGCTAATGAAAAACTGTTTTTT
CAWDRANEKLFF
>TRBV18|-|-|TRBJ2-5
TGTGCCAGCTCACCACCGGCAGGATTTGAGGAGACCCAGTACTTC
CASSPPAGFEETQYF
>TRBV5-1|few|TRBD1|TRBJ1-6
TGCGCCAGCAGCTTCCCGACAGGGACAGATTCACCCCTCCACTTT
CASSFPTGTDSPLHF
>TRBV6-1|-|TRBD1|TRBJ1-5
TGTGCCAGCAAGGACAGGGTGCGTCAGCCCCAGCATTTT
CASKDRVRQPQHF
>TRBV6-1|-|TRBD1|TRBJ1-2
TGTGCCAGCAGTGCAAACCGGGACAGCAAAACTAACTATGGCTACACCTTC
CASSANRDSKTNYGYTF
>TRBV5-4|-|-|TRBJ1-6
TGTGCCAGCAGCCAAGAGGGGTTCTCACCCCTCCACTTT
CASSQEGFSPLHF
>TRBV5-1|-|TRBD1|TRBJ1-1
TGCGCCAGCAGCTTAAGTGGGGACAGATACAACACTGAAGCTTTCTTT
CASSLSGDRYNTEAFF
>TRBV6-1|once|-|TRBJ2-3
TGTGCCAGCAGTGAGGAGCACCCCGTGGTAGATACGCAGTATTTT
CASSEEHPVVDTQYF
>TRBV5-6|-|TRBD2|TRBJ2-1
TGTGCCAGCAGCTTGGCCAGACTAGCGGGGAGCTCCTACAATGAGCAGTTCTTC
CASSLARLAGSSYNEQFF
>TRBV18|-|TRBD1|TRBJ2-2
TGTGCCAGCTCACTGGACAGGGTTTTGCACACCGGGGAGCTGTTTTTT
CASSLDRVLHTGELFF
>TRBV5-8|-|TRBD1|TRBJ2-1
TGTGCCAGCAGCCCGGGGTCGCTATGGGACAGCTTTTACAATGAGCAGTTCTTC
CASSPGSLWDSFYNEQFF
>TRBV18|-|-|TRBJ2-7
TGTGCCAGCTCACCGAACCCTAGGACACCCGTCTCCTACGAGCAGTACTTC
CASSPNPRTPVSYEQYF